This T cell receptor beta chain was captured by sequencing in a study of Graves' ophthalmopathy and Graves' hyperthyroidism. This clonotype came up many times. CDR1 and CDR2 (germline): MNHEY, SVGEGT. The CDR3 totals 14 residues. With 7 bases clipped from V and 1 base from J, the junction kept 6 bases outside the gene matches. RNA transcripts were the template, and TCR beta CDR3 regions were amplified from them. RT-PCR in the first round used HTBI primers; a second-round multiplex PCR followed. TCRdb fed the multiplex PCR reads into MiXCR, producing one record per CDR3 protein. Of about 410,000 distinct CDR3 sequences in the sample, around 19% were seen once.

The rearrangement uses TRBV6-2 or TRBV6-3 and TRBJ1-1; 7 nucleotides align to TRBD1. The sequence was collected from a woman between 18 and 29 years old with Graves' ophthalmopathy. The sample was peripheral blood. The CDR3 reads CASNPDRENTEAFF. CDR3 in DNA: TGTGCCAGCAACCCCGACAGGGAGAACACTGAAGCTTTCTTT.